This T cell receptor (beta chain) was recorded in a study of cytomegalovirus exposure and HLA in healthy donors. About the study: Genetic ancestry analysis placed over 65% of the 398 donors that were genotyped in the Caucasian-associated cluster.

Study results and limitations: Sequencing artifact likely explains a cluster of highly shared sequence variants. When analyzed later, a missense DCLRE1C variant was found to be linked to TCR beta V- and J-gene trimming. Among TCR sequences, most were rare, though some public TCRs appeared in many donors.

In regard to this clone: Its antigen is still unknown.

The study ran its PCR with 60 Vbeta and 13 Jbeta primers. Data came from immunoSEQ multiplex PCR; TCRdb stores just in-frame clones and leaves some out. This table holds about 200,000 clones, roughly 79% found once. Sequenced sample: PBMCs. This TCR derives from a man aged 25-45 years in good health and CMV-seronegative.

DNA for the CDR3: TGCAGCGTTTTACAGGGGACGGGGTCGGTTGAAGCTTTCTTT. It yields the protein CSVLQGTGSVEAFF. The V call is TRBV29-1, the J call TRBJ1-1; 7 nucleotides align to TRBD1. The CDR3 runs to 14 residues. V lost 5 bases and J lost 7; bases outside the gene matches: 13. CDR1 is SQVTM, CDR2 ANQGSEA, per germline. Full variable domain (outside the CDR3, taken from reference TRBV29-1 and TRBJ1-1): SAVISQKPSRDICQRGTSLTIQCQVDSQVTMMFWYRQQPGQSLTLIATANQGSEATYESGFVIDKFPISRPNLTFSTLTVSNMSPEDSSIYLCSVLQGTGSVEAFFGQGTRLTVV.